These 10 T cell receptor beta chains were sequenced from one sample in a study of T cells in Graves' hyperthyroidism and ophthalmopathy. What was amplified from RNA transcripts were TCR beta CDR3 regions. RT-PCR in the first round (using the HTBI primer set) targeted the TCR CDR3. TCRdb itself ran the multiplex PCR reads through MiXCR, one entry per CDR3 protein. Of about 540,000 distinct CDR3 sequences in the sample, more than 45% were seen once. Sequenced sample: peripheral blood or thyroid tissue (not recorded which). Every receptor here comes from a woman aged 18-29 years with Graves' hyperthyroidism.

The chain is built from TRBV20-1 and TRBJ2-3; 7 nucleotides agree with TRBD2. Germline lookup yields CDR1 DFQATT and CDR2 SNEGSKA (reference sequence). With V trimmed by 5 bases and J by 5 bases, 13 bases remained unmatched. The CDR3 runs 15 residues. For the CDR3, the DNA is TGCAGTGCTCGACCTGTTGCGGGAGCGCGAGATACGCAGTATTTT. Translation: CSARPVAGARDTQYF.

V gene TRBV20-1 combines with J gene TRBJ1-1; no reliable D call. In germline, CDR1 is DFQATT, CDR2 SNEGSKA (reference sequence). The CDR3 extends over 12 amino acids. The CDR3 sequence is CSASDGSPEAFF. DNA for the CDR3: TGCAGCGCCTCAGACGGATCCCCAGAAGCTTTCTTT.

This clonotype has only a few counts. The chain has TRBV2 and TRBJ2-3; TRBD2 agrees at 8 bases. Per germline, CDR1 SNHLY and CDR2 FYNNEI. Trimming cost V 5 bases and J 6 bases; bases outside gene matches: 13. This CDR3 is built from 16 residues. The CDR3 DNA sequence: TGTGCCAGCAGTCTTTTGGGAGCGGGGGTTGTGGATACGCAGTATTTT. It encodes CASSLLGAGVVDTQYF. The variable domain in full, with the rest retrieved from reference TRBV2 and TRBJ2-3, is EPEVTQTPSHQVTQMGQEVILRCVPISNHLYFYWYRQILGQKVEFLVSFYNNEISEKSEIFDDQFSVERPDGSNFTLKIRSTKLEDSAMYFCASSLLGAGVVDTQYFGPGTRLTVL.

This clonotype was recorded a few times. The chain couples TRBV5-1 to TRBJ2-3; 9 nucleotides line up with TRBD1. This CDR3 region has 15 residues. The germline gives CDR1 SGHRS, CDR2 YFSETQ. The J segment lost 4 bases and the V segment lost 3 bases, leaving 6 bases of the junction unmatched. The CDR3 is CASSYTGGNADTQYF. In DNA form, the CDR3 reads TGCGCCAGCAGCTACACAGGGGGCAATGCAGATACGCAGTATTTT.

This clonotype was recorded a few times. The chain links TRBV20-1 to TRBJ2-2, with D maybe TRBD2 (7 bases). V lost 7 bases and J 3 bases, leaving 21 bases between the germline ends. Germline CDR1 and CDR2: DFQATT and SNEGSKA (reference sequence). The CDR3 is made up of 16 amino acids. CDR3 in amino acids: CSVQRGGLGDTGELFF. The DNA for the CDR3 is TGCAGTGTCCAGAGGGGGGGCCTTGGGGACACCGGGGAGCTGTTTTTT.

At least ten counts were recorded for this clonotype. The V call is TRBV7-8, the J call TRBJ2-1; a weak D match, TRBD1 (6 bases). Per the germline V gene, CDR1 is SGHVS and CDR2 is FQNEAQ. The CDR3 sequence is 15 residues long. The ends were cut back, 2 bases at V and 7 bases at J, with 15 bases in the middle. The CDR3 is CASSLWAGAENEQFF. The CDR3 nucleotides are TGTGCCAGCAGCTTATGGGCAGGGGCCGAGAATGAGCAGTTCTTC.

This clonotype was seen a handful of times. The genes are TRBV9 and TRBJ2-1; no firm D call. CDR3 length: 17 residues. The germline CDR1 and CDR2 sequences are SGDLS and YYNGEE. V was cut by 4 bases and J by 0 bases, with 17 bases left in between. CDR3 loop: CASSPAPSESSYNEQFF. In DNA, the CDR3 is TGTGCCAGCAGCCCCGCTCCGTCGGAGAGCTCCTACAATGAGCAGTTCTTC.

This clonotype was seen a few times. The rearrangement joins TRBV11-2 to TRBJ2-2; 7 nucleotides match TRBD1. This CDR3 is built from 18 residues. V shed 2 bases and J 5 bases; nucleotides not matched to a gene: 14. Germline assignment: CDR1 SGHAT and CDR2 FQNNGV. The CDR3 region has the DNA TGTGCCAGCAGCTTAACTTATGGGGCAGGGGGAAATACCGGGGAGCTGTTTTTT. This gives the protein CASSLTYGAGGNTGELFF.

The V and J genes are TRBV5-1 and TRBJ1-6; D unresolved. The V gene lost 3 bases and the J gene lost 5 bases, with 9 bases spanning the gap. Germline V gene data show CDR1 as SGHRS and CDR2 as YFSETQ. The CDR3 covers 14 residues. This CDR3 is CASSSTGNNSPLHF. The CDR3 coding sequence is TGCGCCAGCAGCTCCACTGGGAATAATTCACCCCTCCACTTT. Full variable domain (missing parts from reference TRBV5-1 and TRBJ1-6): KAGVTQTPRYLIKTRGQQVTLSCSPISGHRSVSWYQQTPGQGLQFLFEYFSETQRNKGNFPGRFSGRQFSNSRSEMNVSTLELGDSALYLCASSSTGNNSPLHFGNGTRLTVT.

The chain is built from TRBV4-1 and TRBJ2-2; D is undetermined. The V end was cut by 0 bases, the J end by 6 bases, with 8 bases between. The CDR3 totals 14 residues. CDR1 and CDR2 (germline): MGHRA, YSYEKL. The CDR3 here is CASSQDRIPGELFF. The CDR3 coding sequence is TGCGCCAGCAGCCAAGATCGTATCCCCGGGGAGCTGTTTTTT.